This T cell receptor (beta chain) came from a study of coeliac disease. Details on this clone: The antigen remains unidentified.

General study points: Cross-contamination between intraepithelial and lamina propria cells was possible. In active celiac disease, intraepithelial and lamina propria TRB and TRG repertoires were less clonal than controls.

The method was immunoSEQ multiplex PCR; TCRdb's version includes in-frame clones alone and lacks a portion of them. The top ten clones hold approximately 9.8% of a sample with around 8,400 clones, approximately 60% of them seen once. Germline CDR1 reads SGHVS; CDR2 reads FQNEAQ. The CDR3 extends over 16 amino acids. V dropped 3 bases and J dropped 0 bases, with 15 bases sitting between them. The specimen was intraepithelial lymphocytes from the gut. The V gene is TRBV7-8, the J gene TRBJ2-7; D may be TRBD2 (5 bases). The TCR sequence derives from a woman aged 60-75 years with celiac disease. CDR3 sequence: CASSFDRRGSSYEQYF. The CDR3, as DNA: TGTGCCAGCAGCTTTGATCGACGGGGAAGCTCCTACGAGCAGTACTTC.